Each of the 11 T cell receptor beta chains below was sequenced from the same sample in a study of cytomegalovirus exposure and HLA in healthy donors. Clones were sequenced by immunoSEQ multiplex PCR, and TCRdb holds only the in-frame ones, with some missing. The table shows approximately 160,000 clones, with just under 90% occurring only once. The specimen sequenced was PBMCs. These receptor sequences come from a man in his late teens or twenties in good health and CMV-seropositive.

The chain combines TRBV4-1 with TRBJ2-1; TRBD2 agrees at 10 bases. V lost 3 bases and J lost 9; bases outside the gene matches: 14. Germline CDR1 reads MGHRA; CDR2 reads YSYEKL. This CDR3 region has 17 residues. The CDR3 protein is CASSHTVLSGRAFEQFF. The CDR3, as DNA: TGCGCCAGCAGCCACACGGTCCTCAGCGGGAGGGCTTTTGAGCAGTTCTTC.

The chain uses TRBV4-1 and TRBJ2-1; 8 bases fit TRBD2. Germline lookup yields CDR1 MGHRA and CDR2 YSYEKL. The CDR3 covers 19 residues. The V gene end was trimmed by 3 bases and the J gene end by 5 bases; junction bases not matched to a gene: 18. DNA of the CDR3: TGCGCCAGCAGCCAGCATAGCGGACTAGCTAGCCGGATCGACAATGAGCAGTTCTTC. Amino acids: CASSQHSGLASRIDNEQFF.

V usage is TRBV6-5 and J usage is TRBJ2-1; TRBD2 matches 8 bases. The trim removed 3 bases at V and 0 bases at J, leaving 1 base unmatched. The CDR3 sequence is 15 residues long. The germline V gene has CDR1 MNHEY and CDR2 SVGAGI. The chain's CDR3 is CASSYSGISYNEQFF. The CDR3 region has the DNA TGTGCCAGCAGTTATAGCGGGATCTCCTACAATGAGCAGTTCTTC.

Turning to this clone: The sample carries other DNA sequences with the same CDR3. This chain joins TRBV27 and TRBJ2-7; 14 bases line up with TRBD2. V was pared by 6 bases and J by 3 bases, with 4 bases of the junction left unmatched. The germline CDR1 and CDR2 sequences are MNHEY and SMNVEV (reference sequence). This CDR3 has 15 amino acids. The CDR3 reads CASSLGTSGSYEQYF. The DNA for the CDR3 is TGTGCCAGCAGCCTCGGGACTAGCGGGAGCTACGAGCAGTACTTC.

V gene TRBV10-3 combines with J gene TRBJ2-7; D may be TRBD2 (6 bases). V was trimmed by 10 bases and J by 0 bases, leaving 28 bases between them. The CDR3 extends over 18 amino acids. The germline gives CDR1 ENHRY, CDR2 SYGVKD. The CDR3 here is CATGGDLLGFKSSYEQYF. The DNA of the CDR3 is TGTGCCACCGGGGGAGACCTTTTGGGATTTAAGAGCTCCTACGAGCAGTACTTC.

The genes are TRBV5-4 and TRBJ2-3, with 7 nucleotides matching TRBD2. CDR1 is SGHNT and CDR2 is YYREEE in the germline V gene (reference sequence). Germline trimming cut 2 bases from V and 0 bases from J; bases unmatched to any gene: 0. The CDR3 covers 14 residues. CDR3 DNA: TGTGCCAGCAGCTTAGCGGGAAGCACAGATACGCAGTATTTT. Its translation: CASSLAGSTDTQYF.

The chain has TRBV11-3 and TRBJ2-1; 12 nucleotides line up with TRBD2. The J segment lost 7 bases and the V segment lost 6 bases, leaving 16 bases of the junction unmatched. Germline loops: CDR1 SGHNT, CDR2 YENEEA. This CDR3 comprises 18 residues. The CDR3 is CASRSTGTSGSWGNEQFF. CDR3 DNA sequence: TGTGCCAGCAGATCGACCGGGACTAGCGGGTCTTGGGGGAATGAGCAGTTCTTC. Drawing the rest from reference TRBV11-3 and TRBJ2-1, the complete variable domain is EAGVVQSPRYKIIEKKQPVAFWCNPISGHNTLYWYLQNLGQGPELLIRYENEEAVDDSQLPKDRFSAERLKGVDSTLKIQPAELGDSAVYLCASRSTGTSGSWGNEQFFGPGTRLTVL.

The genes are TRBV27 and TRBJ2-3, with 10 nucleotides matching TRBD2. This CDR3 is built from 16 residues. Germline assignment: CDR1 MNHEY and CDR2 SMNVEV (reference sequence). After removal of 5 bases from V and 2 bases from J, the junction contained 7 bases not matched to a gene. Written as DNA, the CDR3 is TGTGCCAGCAGTCCCACTAGCGGGATACTCACAGATACGCAGTATTTT. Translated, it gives CASSPTSGILTDTQYF.

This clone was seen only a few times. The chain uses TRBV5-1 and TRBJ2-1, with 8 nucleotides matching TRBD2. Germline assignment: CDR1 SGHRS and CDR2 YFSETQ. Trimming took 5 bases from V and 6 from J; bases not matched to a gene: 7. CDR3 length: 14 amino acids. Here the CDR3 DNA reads TGCGCCAGCAGAGGCGGGAGGACCCCCAATGAGCAGTTCTTC. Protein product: CASRGGRTPNEQFF.

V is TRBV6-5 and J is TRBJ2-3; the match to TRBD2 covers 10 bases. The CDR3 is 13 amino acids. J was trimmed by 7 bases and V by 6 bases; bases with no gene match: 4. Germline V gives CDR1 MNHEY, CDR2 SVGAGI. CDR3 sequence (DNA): TGTGCCAGCAGGGGGACTAGCGACTATACGCAGTATTTT. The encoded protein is CASRGTSDYTQYF.

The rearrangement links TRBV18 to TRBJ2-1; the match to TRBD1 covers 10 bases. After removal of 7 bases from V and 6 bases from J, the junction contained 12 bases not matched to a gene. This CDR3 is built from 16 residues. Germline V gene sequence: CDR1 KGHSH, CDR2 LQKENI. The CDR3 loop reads CASCPSGTGVSNEQFF. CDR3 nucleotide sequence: TGTGCCAGCTGCCCCTCCGGGACAGGGGTGAGCAATGAGCAGTTCTTC.